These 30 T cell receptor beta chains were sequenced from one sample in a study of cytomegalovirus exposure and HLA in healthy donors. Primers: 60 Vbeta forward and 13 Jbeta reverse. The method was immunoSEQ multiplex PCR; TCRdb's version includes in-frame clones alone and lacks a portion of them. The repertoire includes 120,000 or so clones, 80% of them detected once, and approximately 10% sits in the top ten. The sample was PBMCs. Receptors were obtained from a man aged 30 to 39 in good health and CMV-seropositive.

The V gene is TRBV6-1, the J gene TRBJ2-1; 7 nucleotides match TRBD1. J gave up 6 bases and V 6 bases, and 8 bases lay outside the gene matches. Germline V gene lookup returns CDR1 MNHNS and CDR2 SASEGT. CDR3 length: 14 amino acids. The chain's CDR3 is CASRETGNSNEQFF. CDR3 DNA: TGTGCCAGCAGAGAGACAGGGAACTCCAATGAGCAGTTCTTC.

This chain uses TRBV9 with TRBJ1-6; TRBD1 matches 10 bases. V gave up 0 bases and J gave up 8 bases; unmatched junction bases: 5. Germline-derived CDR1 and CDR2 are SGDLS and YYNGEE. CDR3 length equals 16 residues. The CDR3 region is CASSVADGTGDSPLHF. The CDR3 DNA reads TGTGCCAGCAGCGTAGCCGACGGGACAGGGGATTCACCCCTCCACTTT.

The CDR3 DNA sequence: TGTGCCAGTAGTAGAAAGGGACAGGGGACTGGGGCCAACGTCCTGACTTTC. Protein product: CASSRKGQGTGANVLTF. V is TRBV19 and J is TRBJ2-6; 10 bases are shared with TRBD1. The CDR3 runs to 17 residues. With V trimmed by 4 bases and J by 2 bases, 5 bases remained unmatched. Per the germline V gene, CDR1 is LNHDA and CDR2 is SQIVND (reference sequence).

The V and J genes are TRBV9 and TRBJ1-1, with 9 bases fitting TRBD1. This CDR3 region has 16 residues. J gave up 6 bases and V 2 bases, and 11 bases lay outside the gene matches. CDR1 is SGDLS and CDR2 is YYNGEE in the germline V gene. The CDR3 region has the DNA TGTGCCAGCAGCGTTCTCCATCTTGGACAGGGGTCTGAAGCTTTCTTT. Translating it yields CASSVLHLGQGSEAFF.

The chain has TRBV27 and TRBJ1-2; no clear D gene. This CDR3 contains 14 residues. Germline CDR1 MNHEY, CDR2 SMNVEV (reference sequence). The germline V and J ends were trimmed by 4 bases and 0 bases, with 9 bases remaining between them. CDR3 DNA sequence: TGTGCCAGCAGTTCGGTTGAGGCTAACTATGGCTACACCTTC. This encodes CASSSVEANYGYTF.

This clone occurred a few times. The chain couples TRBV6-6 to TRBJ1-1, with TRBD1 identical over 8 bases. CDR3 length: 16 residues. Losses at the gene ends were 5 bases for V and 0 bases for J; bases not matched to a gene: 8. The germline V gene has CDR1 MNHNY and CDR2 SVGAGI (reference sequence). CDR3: CASSPSTGVMNTEAFF. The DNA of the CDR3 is TGTGCCAGCAGTCCCTCGACAGGGGTCATGAACACTGAAGCTTTCTTT.

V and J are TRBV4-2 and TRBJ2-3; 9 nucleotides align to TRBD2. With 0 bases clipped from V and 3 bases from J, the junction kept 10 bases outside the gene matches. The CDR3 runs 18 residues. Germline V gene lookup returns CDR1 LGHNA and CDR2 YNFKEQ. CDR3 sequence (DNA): TGTGCCAGCAGCCAAGAGGGGGGGCGGGGGGGGAAAACAGATACGCAGTATTTT. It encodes CASSQEGGRGGKTDTQYF.

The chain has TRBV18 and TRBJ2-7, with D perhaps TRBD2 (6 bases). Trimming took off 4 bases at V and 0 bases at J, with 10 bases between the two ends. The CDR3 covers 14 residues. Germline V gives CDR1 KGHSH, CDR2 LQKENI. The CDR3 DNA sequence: TGTGCCAGCTCACTAGGCGGGGCCTCCTACGAGCAGTACTTC. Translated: CASSLGGASYEQYF.

CDR3 sequence reads: CASSREHTTIDTEAFF. The CDR3 nucleotides are TGTGCCAGCAGCCGCGAACATACAACTATTGACACTGAAGCTTTCTTT. The rearrangement uses TRBV5-6 and TRBJ1-1; D ambiguous. This CDR3 comprises 16 residues. V lost 4 bases to trimming and J lost 3 bases, with 19 bases between them. Germline V CDR1 and CDR2: SGHDT, YYEEEE.

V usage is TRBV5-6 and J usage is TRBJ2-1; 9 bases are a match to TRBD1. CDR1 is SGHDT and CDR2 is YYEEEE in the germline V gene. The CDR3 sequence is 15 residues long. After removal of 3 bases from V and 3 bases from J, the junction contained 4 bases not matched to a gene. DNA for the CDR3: TGTGCCAGCAGCTCTCCGGGACAGGGCTACAATGAGCAGTTCTTC. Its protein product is CASSSPGQGYNEQFF.

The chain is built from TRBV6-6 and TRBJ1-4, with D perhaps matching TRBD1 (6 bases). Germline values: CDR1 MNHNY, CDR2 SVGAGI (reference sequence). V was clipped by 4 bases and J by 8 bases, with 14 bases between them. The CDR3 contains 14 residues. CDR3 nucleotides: TGTGCCAGCAGTTCCCCGGACAGCGGAGAAAAACTGTTTTTT. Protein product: CASSSPDSGEKLFF.

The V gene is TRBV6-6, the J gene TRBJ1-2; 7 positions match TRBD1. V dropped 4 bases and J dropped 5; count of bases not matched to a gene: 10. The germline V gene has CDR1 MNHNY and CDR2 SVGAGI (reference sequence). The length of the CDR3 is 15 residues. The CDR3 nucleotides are TGTGCCAGCAGTTCCTTACGACAGGGATTTTATGGCTACACCTTC. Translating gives CASSSLRQGFYGYTF.

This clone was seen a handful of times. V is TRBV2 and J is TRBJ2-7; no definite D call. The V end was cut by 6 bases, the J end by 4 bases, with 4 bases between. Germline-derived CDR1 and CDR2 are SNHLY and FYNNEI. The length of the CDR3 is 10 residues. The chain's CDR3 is CASSQYEQYF. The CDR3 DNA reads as TGTGCCAGCAGCCAGTACGAGCAGTACTTC. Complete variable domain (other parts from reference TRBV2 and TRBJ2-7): EPEVTQTPSHQVTQMGQEVILRCVPISNHLYFYWYRQILGQKVEFLVSFYNNEISEKSEIFDDQFSVERPDGSNFTLKIRSTKLEDSAMYFCASSQYEQYFGPGTRLTVT.

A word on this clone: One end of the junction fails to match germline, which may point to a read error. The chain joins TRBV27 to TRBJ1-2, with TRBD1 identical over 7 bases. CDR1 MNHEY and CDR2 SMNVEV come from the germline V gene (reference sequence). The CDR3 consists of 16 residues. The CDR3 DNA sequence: TGTGCCAGCAGTTACATAGGACAGGCGGCTAACTATGGCTGCACCTTC. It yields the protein CASSYIGQAANYGCTF.

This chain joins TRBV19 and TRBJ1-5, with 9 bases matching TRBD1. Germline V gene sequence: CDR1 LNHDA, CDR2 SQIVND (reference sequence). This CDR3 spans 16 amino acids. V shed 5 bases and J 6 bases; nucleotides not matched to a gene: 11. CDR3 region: CASSVYRDRAGQPQHF. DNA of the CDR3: TGTGCCAGTAGTGTATACCGGGACAGGGCTGGTCAGCCCCAGCATTTT.

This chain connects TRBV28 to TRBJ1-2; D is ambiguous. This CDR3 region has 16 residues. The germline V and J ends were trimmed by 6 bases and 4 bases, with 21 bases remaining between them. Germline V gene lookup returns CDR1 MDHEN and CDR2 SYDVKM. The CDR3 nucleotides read TGTGCCAGCAGCAGTCCTACCTACACGGGAAGCTATGGCTACACCTTC. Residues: CASSSPTYTGSYGYTF.

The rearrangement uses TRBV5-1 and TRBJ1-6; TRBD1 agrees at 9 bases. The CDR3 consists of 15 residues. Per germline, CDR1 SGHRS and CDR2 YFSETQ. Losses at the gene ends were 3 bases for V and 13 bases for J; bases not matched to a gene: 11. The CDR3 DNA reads TGCGCCAGCAGCTATGGGACAGGGCCGGGGCGGCCCCTCCACTTT. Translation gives CASSYGTGPGRPLHF.

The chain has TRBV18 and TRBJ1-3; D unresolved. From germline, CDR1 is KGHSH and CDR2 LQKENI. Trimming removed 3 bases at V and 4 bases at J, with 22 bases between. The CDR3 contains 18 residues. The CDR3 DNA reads TGTGCCAGCTCACCCTTCCCACCCTCGGCGGCGGCGGGAAACACCATATATTTT. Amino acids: CASSPFPPSAAAGNTIYF.

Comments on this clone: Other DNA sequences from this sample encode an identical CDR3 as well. The CDR3 DNA is TGTGCCAGCAGCTTGGTGAGGGATGAAAAACTGTTTTTT. As protein: CASSLVRDEKLFF. The chain uses TRBV5-6 and TRBJ1-4; D is unclear. Trimming removed 0 bases at V and 6 bases at J, with 6 bases between. Looked up from germline, CDR1 is SGHDT and CDR2 is YYEEEE. CDR3 length equals 13 residues.

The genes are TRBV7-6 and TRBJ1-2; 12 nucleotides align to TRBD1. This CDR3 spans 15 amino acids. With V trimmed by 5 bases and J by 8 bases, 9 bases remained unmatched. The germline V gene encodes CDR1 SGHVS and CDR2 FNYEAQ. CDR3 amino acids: CASSLGTGGAEGYTF. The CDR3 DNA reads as TGTGCCAGCAGCCTAGGGACAGGGGGCGCCGAGGGCTACACCTTC.

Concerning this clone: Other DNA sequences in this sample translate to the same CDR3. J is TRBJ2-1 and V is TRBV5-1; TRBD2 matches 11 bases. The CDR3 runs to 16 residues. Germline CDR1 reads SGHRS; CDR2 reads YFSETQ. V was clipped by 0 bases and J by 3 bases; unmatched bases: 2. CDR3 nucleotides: TGCGCCAGCAGCTTGGTTCTAGCGGGGGGCTACAATGAGCAGTTCTTC. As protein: CASSLVLAGGYNEQFF. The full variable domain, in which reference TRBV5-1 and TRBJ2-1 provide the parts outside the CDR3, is KAGVTQTPRYLIKTRGQQVTLSCSPISGHRSVSWYQQTPGQGLQFLFEYFSETQRNKGNFPGRFSGRQFSNSRSEMNVSTLELGDSALYLCASSLVLAGGYNEQFFGPGTRLTVL.

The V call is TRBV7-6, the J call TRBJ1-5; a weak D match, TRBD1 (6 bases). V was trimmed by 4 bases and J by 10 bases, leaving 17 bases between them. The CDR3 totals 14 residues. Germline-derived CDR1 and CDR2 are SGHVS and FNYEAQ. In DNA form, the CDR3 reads TGTGCCAGCAGCTCCGGGAGGGAGGGGGGTCCCCAGCATTTT. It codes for CASSSGREGGPQHF.

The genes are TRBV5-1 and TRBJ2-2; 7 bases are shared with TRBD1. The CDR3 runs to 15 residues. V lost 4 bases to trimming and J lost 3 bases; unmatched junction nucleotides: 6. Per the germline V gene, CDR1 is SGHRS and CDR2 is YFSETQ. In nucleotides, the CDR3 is TGCGCCAGCAGCCTTGGGGACAGTGACACCGGGGAGCTGTTTTTT. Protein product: CASSLGDSDTGELFF. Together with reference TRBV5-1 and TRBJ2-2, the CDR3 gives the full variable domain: KAGVTQTPRYLIKTRGQQVTLSCSPISGHRSVSWYQQTPGQGLQFLFEYFSETQRNKGNFPGRFSGRQFSNSRSEMNVSTLELGDSALYLCASSLGDSDTGELFFGEGSRLTVL.

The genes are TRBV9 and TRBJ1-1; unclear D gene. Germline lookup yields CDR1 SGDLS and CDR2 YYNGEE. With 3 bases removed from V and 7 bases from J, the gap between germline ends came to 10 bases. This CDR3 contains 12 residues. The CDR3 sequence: CASSAKTSEAFF. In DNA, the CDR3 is TGTGCCAGCAGCGCCAAAACAAGTGAAGCTTTCTTT.

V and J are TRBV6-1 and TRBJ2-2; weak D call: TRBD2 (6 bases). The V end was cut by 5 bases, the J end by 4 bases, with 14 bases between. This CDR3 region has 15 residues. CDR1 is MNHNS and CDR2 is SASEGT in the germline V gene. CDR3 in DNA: TGTGCCAGCAGTCGGGCGGGGCAGACCACCGGGGAGCTGTTTTTT. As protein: CASSRAGQTTGELFF.

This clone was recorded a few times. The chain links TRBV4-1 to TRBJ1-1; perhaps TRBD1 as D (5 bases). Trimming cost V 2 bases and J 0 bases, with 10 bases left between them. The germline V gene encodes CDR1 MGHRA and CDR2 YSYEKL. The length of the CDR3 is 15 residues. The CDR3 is CASSQTQGLNTEAFF. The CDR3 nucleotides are TGCGCCAGCAGCCAAACCCAGGGCTTGAACACTGAAGCTTTCTTT.

The CDR3 coding sequence is TGTGCCAGCAGTGCCGACAGGCTCACAGATACGCAGTATTTT. Translation gives CASSADRLTDTQYF. The chain carries TRBV2 and TRBJ2-3; maybe TRBD1 (6 bases). This CDR3 has 14 residues. V was pared by 4 bases and J by 2 bases, with 10 bases between. Germline CDR1 SNHLY, CDR2 FYNNEI.

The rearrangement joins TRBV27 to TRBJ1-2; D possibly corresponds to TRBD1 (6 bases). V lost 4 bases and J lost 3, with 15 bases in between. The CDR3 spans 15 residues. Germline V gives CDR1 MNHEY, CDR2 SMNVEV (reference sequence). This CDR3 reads CASSSSDRTDYGYTF. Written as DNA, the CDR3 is TGTGCCAGCAGTTCCTCGGACAGAACAGACTATGGCTACACCTTC.

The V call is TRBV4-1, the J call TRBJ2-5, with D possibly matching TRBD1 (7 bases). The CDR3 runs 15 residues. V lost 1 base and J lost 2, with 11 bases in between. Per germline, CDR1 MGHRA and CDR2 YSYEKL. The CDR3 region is CASSQAAGGQETQYF. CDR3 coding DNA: TGCGCCAGCAGCCAAGCGGCAGGGGGGCAAGAGACCCAGTACTTC.

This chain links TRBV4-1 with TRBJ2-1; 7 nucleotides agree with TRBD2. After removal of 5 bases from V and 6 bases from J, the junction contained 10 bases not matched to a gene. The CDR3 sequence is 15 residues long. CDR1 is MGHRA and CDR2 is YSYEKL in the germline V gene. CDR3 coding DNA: TGCGCCAGCAGCATCCTAGCGGACTTGAGCAATGAGCAGTTCTTC. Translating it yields CASSILADLSNEQFF.